What follows are 16 T cell receptor beta chains derived from one specimen sequenced in a study of cytomegalovirus exposure and HLA in healthy donors. Primers for the PCR totalled 60 Vbeta and 13 Jbeta. This table comes from immunoSEQ multiplex PCR, and its TCRdb copy is limited to in-frame clones, with some not included. The sample contains about 150,000 clones, around 84% of which appear only once. The source material was PBMCs. These receptor sequences come from a woman aged 18-35 years in good health and CMV-seronegative.

This chain links TRBV7-8 with TRBJ1-2; D unresolved. The CDR3 is made up of 18 amino acids. Between the trimmed V and J ends, which lost 5 bases and 8 bases, there was a span of 30 bases. Germline CDR1 SGHVS, CDR2 FQNEAQ. The CDR3 region is CASSPARDDLEATSGYTF. The CDR3 DNA reads TGTGCCAGCAGCCCGGCCCGGGATGACCTCGAGGCCACTAGCGGCTACACCTTC.

The V gene is TRBV12-5, the J gene TRBJ2-7; tentatively, D is TRBD1 (8 bases). The V and J ends lost 0 bases and 5 bases respectively, with 14 bases between them. Germline-derived CDR1 and CDR2 are LGHNT and FRNRAP. The CDR3 contains 15 residues. CDR3 protein: CASGLVRQGRDEQYF. As DNA, the CDR3 is TGTGCTAGTGGTTTGGTTCGACAGGGGAGGGACGAGCAGTACTTC.

J is TRBJ1-4 and V is TRBV9, with TRBD1 as a possible D gene (5 bases). CDR3 length: 13 amino acids. Germline V lookup: CDR1 SGDLS, CDR2 YYNGEE. Trimming took 0 bases from V and 10 from J, leaving 10 bases between them. The CDR3 DNA is TGTGCCAGCAGCGTAGGGGGCCCGGGAAAACTGTTTTTT. This codes for CASSVGGPGKLFF.

V is TRBV6-1 and J is TRBJ1-2; D remains ambiguous. Deletions cut 5 bases from V and 3 bases from J, with 16 bases between. This CDR3 has 15 amino acids. Germline V gene lookup returns CDR1 MNHNS and CDR2 SASEGT. Written as DNA, the CDR3 is TGTGCCAGCAGTAGACAAGGTGGCCTCTACTATGGCTACACCTTC. Translation: CASSRQGGLYYGYTF.

The chain has TRBV28 and TRBJ2-6; tentatively, D is TRBD1 (5 bases). CDR3 length equals 15 residues. Deletions cut 2 bases from V and 1 base from J, with 6 bases between. CDR1 and CDR2 (germline): MDHEN, SYDVKM. CDR3: CASSLPGSGANVLTF. The CDR3, as DNA: TGTGCCAGCAGTTTACCAGGGTCTGGGGCCAACGTCCTGACTTTC. Drawing the rest from reference TRBV28 and TRBJ2-6, the complete variable domain is DVKVTQSSRYLVKRTGEKVFLECVQDMDHENMFWYRQDPGLGLRLIYFSYDVKMKEKGDIPEGYSVSREKKERFSLILESASTNQTSMYLCASSLPGSGANVLTFGAGSRLTVL.

The chain is built from TRBV7-2 and TRBJ1-5, with D perhaps TRBD1 (6 bases). The ends were cut back, 5 bases at V and 0 bases at J, with 11 bases in the middle. Germline V CDR1 and CDR2: SGHTA, FQGNSA. CDR3 size: 15 residues. The chain's CDR3 is CASSAWTASNQPQHF. The DNA for the CDR3 is TGTGCCAGCAGCGCCTGGACAGCTAGCAATCAGCCCCAGCATTTT.

The genes are TRBV5-4 and TRBJ1-3, with a possible D match to TRBD1 (5 bases). This CDR3 has 14 amino acids. Germline V lookup: CDR1 SGHNT, CDR2 YYREEE (reference sequence). With 2 bases removed from V and 0 bases from J, the gap between germline ends came to 6 bases. Here the CDR3 reads CASSLRGSGNTIYF. CDR3 in DNA: TGTGCCAGCAGCTTAAGGGGCTCTGGAAACACCATATATTTT.

The rearrangement links TRBV18 to TRBJ2-1; 12 bases align to TRBD2. Trimming at V came to 1 base and at J to 8 bases, leaving 9 bases not matched to a gene. The CDR3 covers 17 residues. The germline gives CDR1 KGHSH, CDR2 LQKENI. As DNA, the CDR3 is TGTGCCAGCTCACCACTTCCGGCTAGCGGGGGGGCAGATGAGCAGTTCTTC. Amino acids: CASSPLPASGGADEQFF.

The V and J genes are TRBV19 and TRBJ1-2, with 11 positions matching TRBD1. The V gene's germline CDR1 is LNHDA and CDR2 SQIVND (reference sequence). The CDR3 is 13 residues long. Unmatched junction bases numbered 4, after V lost 4 bases and J lost 9 bases. CDR3 region: CASSTRDRGSYTF. The CDR3 region has the DNA TGTGCCAGTAGTACCCGGGACAGGGGGAGCTACACCTTC.

V usage is TRBV27 and J usage is TRBJ2-1; 7 positions agree with TRBD1. The CDR3 runs to 14 residues. J was trimmed by 0 bases and V by 6 bases; bases with no gene match: 2. Looked up from germline, CDR1 is MNHEY and CDR2 is SMNVEV (reference sequence). The CDR3 protein is CASRDRSSYNEQFF. Here the CDR3 DNA reads TGTGCCAGCAGGGACAGGAGCTCCTACAATGAGCAGTTCTTC.

The rearrangement links TRBV6-1 to TRBJ2-7; 8 nucleotides line up with TRBD2. Germline assignment: CDR1 MNHNS and CDR2 SASEGT. The V and J ends lost 2 bases and 6 bases, in that order; junction bases with no gene match: 9. The CDR3 is 15 residues long. CDR3 nucleotides: TGTGCCAGCAGTGAACTCCGGGGGGGGGTTGGCGAGCAGTACTTC. This sequence encodes CASSELRGGVGEQYF.

The CDR3 spells CASSSRDRGRSDTQYF. CDR3 DNA sequence: TGTGCCAGCAGTTCCCGGGACAGGGGGCGATCAGATACGCAGTATTTT. The rearrangement links TRBV6-5 to TRBJ2-3, with 12 bases aligning to TRBD1. CDR3 length: 16 residues. Looked up from germline, CDR1 is MNHEY and CDR2 is SVGAGI. Losses at the gene ends were 4 bases for V and 4 bases for J; bases not matched to a gene: 6.

The V gene is TRBV30, the J gene TRBJ2-1, with 10 bases aligning to TRBD2. This CDR3 region has 14 residues. V shed 5 bases and J 9 bases; nucleotides not matched to a gene: 10. Looked up from germline, CDR1 is GTSNPN and CDR2 is SVGIG (reference sequence). CDR3 sequence (DNA): TGTGCCTGGTCACGGGCTAGCGGGGGCTCTGAGCAGTTCTTC. It codes for CAWSRASGGSEQFF.

The V gene is TRBV28, the J gene TRBJ1-6; TRBD1 might be the D (5 bases). V lost 5 bases, J lost 4 bases, and 6 bases lay in between. Looked up from germline, CDR1 is MDHEN and CDR2 is SYDVKM. The CDR3 is made up of 13 amino acids. CDR3 residues: CASSPGYNSPLHF. DNA of the CDR3: TGTGCCAGCAGTCCAGGGTATAATTCACCCCTCCACTTT.

The V call is TRBV19, the J call TRBJ1-4, with D tentatively TRBD1 (5 bases). Germline V CDR1 and CDR2: LNHDA, SQIVND (reference sequence). V lost 6 bases to trimming and J lost 6 bases, with 17 bases between them. The CDR3 extends over 15 amino acids. The CDR3 coding sequence is TGTGCCAGTAGCCCTATGAAGGGGCGCGATGAAAAACTGTTTTTT. Translation gives CASSPMKGRDEKLFF. The full variable domain, completed using reference TRBV19 and TRBJ1-4, is DGGITQSPKYLFRKEGQNVTLSCEQNLNHDAMYWYRQDPGQGLRLIYYSQIVNDFQKGDIAEGYSVSREKKESFPLTVTSAQKNPTAFYLCASSPMKGRDEKLFFGSGTQLSVL.

This chain connects TRBV15 to TRBJ1-3; D remains unclear. The CDR3 has 16 amino acids. V was pared by 1 base and J by 5 bases, with 15 bases between. Germline CDR1 is LNHNV and CDR2 is YYDKDF (reference sequence). The CDR3 nucleotides are TGTGCCACCAGCAGAGGGTCTTCCAGTATCAGAAACACCATATATTTT. Protein product: CATSRGSSSIRNTIYF.